Sequencing of this T cell receptor (beta chain) was carried out in a study of blood T cell repertoires in COVID-19. Study details: In each case, the material was cDNA or gDNA derived from T cells, B-cell-depleted T cells, or PBMCs.

In the original processing: How many nucleated cells were present was estimated from reference gene primer amplification. The method was immunoSEQ multiplex PCR; TCRdb's version includes in-frame clones alone and lacks a portion of them. The DNA was the basis for D and trimming; V, J and clone size are from that table. This table holds over 200,000 clones, 84% found once. The participants were between about 18 and 90 years old and came from about two dozen US areas. Cohorts were assigned according to the clinical history that participants reported. Germline CDR1 is MDHEN and CDR2 is SYDVKM. After removal of 3 bases from V and 6 bases from J, the junction contained 6 bases not matched to a gene. The CDR3 spans 15 residues.

Sequencing was carried out using PBMCs or T cells enriched from blood (not recorded which). This clonotype was obtained from a man aged 55-75 years who had recovered from COVID-19. The V gene is TRBV28, the J gene TRBJ2-1; 9 bases align to TRBD1. The CDR3 loop reads CASSFTGGAFNEQFF. DNA for the CDR3: TGTGCCAGCAGTTTCACAGGGGGCGCTTTCAATGAGCAGTTCTTC.